This record looks at one T cell receptor (beta chain) sequence and its context. The sample belongs to a study of blood T cell repertoires in COVID-19. The CDR3 is made up of 13 amino acids. Sequencing used immunoSEQ multiplex PCR; TCRdb keeps in-frame clones, though not all of them. This repertoire shows about 190,000 clones, 65% to 85% found once; its top ten account for approximately 15%. The source material was peripheral blood. The rearrangement links TRBV21-1 to TRBJ2-7; TRBD1 is the table's D call and was not checked against the DNA. TRBV21-1 is a listed pseudogene. This clonotype was sampled from a man between 60 and 75 years old with active or convalescent COVID-19. CDR3 in amino acids: CASSIGTAYEQYF. DNA for the CDR3: TGTGCCAGCAGCATAGGGACAGCTTACGAGCAGTACTTC.